Listed here are 8 T cell receptor beta chains from one sample, sequenced in a study of T cells expressing NK-cell markers. After re-calling the 5' RACE reads, TCRdb lists one entry per CDR3 protein, DNA absent. The sample is made up of approximately 420,000 distinct CDR3 sequences, and the top ten hold around 11% of it. Sequencing was performed on blood T cells: a sorted CD56 or NKG2C T cell subset, CD4+ or CD8+ T cells, or bulk PBMC T cells (not recorded which). The receptors come from a woman aged 50 to 60 in good health.

The chain uses TRBV29-1 and TRBJ2-3; TCRdb lists TRBD1, though no DNA is available to test this call. This CDR3 spans 16 amino acids. Germline CDR1 and CDR2: SQVTM and ANQGSEA. The chain's CDR3 is CSVVGDRGWFADTQYF.

The V and J genes are TRBV18 and TRBJ2-5. The CDR3 is made up of 15 amino acids. Germline V CDR1 and CDR2: KGHSH, LQKENI. The chain's CDR3 is CASSPPAILGETQYF.

The chain joins TRBV29-1 to TRBJ1-1. This CDR3 comprises 13 residues. CDR1 is SQVTM, CDR2 ANQGSEA, per germline. The CDR3 loop reads CSARQSSDTEAFF.

The chain has TRBV4-1 and TRBJ2-5; the TRBD1 assignment by TCRdb is unverifiable without DNA. This CDR3 region has 17 residues. The V gene's germline CDR1 is MGHRA and CDR2 YSYEKL. The CDR3 is CASSQGDRGPLQETQYF.

The CDR3 is CASSSGLTNTGELFF. The chain uses TRBV7-3 and TRBJ2-2. CDR3 length equals 15 residues. Looked up from germline, CDR1 is SGHTA and CDR2 is FQGTGA.

This rearrangement joins TRBV4-2 to TRBJ2-7; lacking DNA, the TRBD2 call made by TCRdb goes unchecked. CDR3 size: 16 residues. Germline lookup yields CDR1 LGHNA and CDR2 YNFKEQ. CDR3 region: CASSQDLSGRAGEQYF.

The gene calls are TRBV11-2 and TRBJ2-1; TCRdb selects TRBD2, and the lack of DNA leaves this call unchecked. The CDR3 is 16 amino acids. The germline CDR1 and CDR2 sequences are SGHAT and FQNNGV. CDR3 residues: CASSLRGSLNYNEQFF.

The chain has TRBV20-1 and TRBJ2-1. Germline V lookup: CDR1 DFQATT, CDR2 SNEGSKA (reference sequence). The CDR3 is 15 amino acids. CDR3 region: CSASYQGRSYNEQFF.